Detailed here is one T cell receptor beta chain. The data belong to a study of T cell clones after liver transplantation. Study-level information: In this trial, immunosuppression withdrawal was attempted within 2 years of liver transplant. A pre-transplant mixed lymphocyte reaction with TCRbeta sequencing defined graft-donor-reactive clones followed in post-transplant blood. Until 12-24 months post-transplant, subjects got standard immunosuppression and no induction.

Repertoires were generated with immunoSEQ multiplex PCR, while TCRdb's copy carries only in-frame clones and drops some. The sample includes 55,000 to 75,000 clones, around 70% of them seen just once. Deletions cut 6 bases from V and 3 bases from J, with 17 bases between. Germline CDR1 MNHNY, CDR2 SVGAGI (reference sequence). The CDR3 sequence is 15 residues long. J is TRBJ1-2 and V is TRBV6-6; no reliable D call. The material sequenced was CD4+ T cells from blood, taken at the roughly 15-month timepoint. The sequence was collected from a human patient who received a liver transplant. Some T cells may arise from the graft donor. CDR3 bases: TGTGCCAGCAGACCAATTCTCATCGGTGACTATGGCTACACCTTC. This encodes CASRPILIGDYGYTF.